Presented here are 8 T cell receptor beta chains from one specimen sequenced in a study of CD8 T cells in Susac syndrome (dated by TCRdb to about 2019). Library creation used the immunoSEQ multiplex PCR assay. RNA was extracted with the RNeasy kit and roughly 0.45 to 1 ug was reverse transcribed using random hexamers. The public reads were reanalyzed by TCRdb: fastp trimming at Q25, MiXCR alignment, in-frame beta chains only. Entries that share a CDR3 protein sequence are merged under the most common genes and DNA. For this sample there are some 200,000 distinct CDR3 sequences; about 96% appear just once. About 0.087% of the sample is in the top ten clones. Sequenced input: CD4+ T cells from PBMCs. These receptors were obtained from a human donor with multiple sclerosis.

The chain recombines TRBV5-6 with TRBJ2-3; D possibly corresponds to TRBD2 (7 bases). The CDR3 runs 14 residues. Germline values: CDR1 SGHDT, CDR2 YYEEEE. Trimming removed 2 bases at V and 9 bases at J, with 16 bases between. The CDR3 nucleotides read TGTGCCAGCAGCTTCAATCTACAGGGAGGGACGCAGTATTTT. This encodes CASSFNLQGGTQYF. Based on the CDR3 plus reference TRBV5-6 and TRBJ2-3, the full variable domain is DAGVTQSPTHLIKTRGQQVTLRCSPKSGHDTVSWYQQALGQGPQFIFQYYEEEERQRGNFPDRFSGHQFPNYSSELNVNALLLGDSALYLCASSFNLQGGTQYFGPGTRLTVL.

V gene TRBV9 combines with J gene TRBJ2-1, with 7 nucleotides matching TRBD2. The CDR3 covers 14 residues. Germline trimming cut 4 bases from V and 7 bases from J; bases unmatched to any gene: 8. Germline V gene sequence: CDR1 SGDLS, CDR2 YYNGEE. The CDR3 region is CASSMSGEGNEQFF. In DNA form, the CDR3 reads TGTGCCAGCAGCATGAGCGGGGAGGGGAATGAGCAGTTCTTC.

This clonotype showed up just a few times. The chain joins TRBV27 to TRBJ2-5; no definite D call. The CDR3 has 14 amino acids. Trimming took 3 bases from V and 2 from J, leaving 10 bases between them. Germline V gene data show CDR1 as MNHEY and CDR2 as SMNVEV (reference sequence). The CDR3 region is CASSLTRRQETQYF. The CDR3 DNA follows: TGTGCCAGCAGTTTGACCAGAAGGCAAGAGACCCAGTACTTC.

The chain joins TRBV7-2 to TRBJ1-1; weak D call: TRBD1 (5 bases). V was clipped by 7 bases and J by 9 bases, with 18 bases between them. CDR3 length equals 13 residues. CDR1 and CDR2 (germline): SGHTA, FQGNSA. The CDR3 sequence is CASTRGAQPKAFF. The CDR3 DNA reads TGTGCCAGCACCCGTGGGGCGCAGCCGAAAGCTTTCTTT.

This sequence joins TRBV20-1 and TRBJ2-7; no reliable D call. Deletions cut 2 bases from V and 6 bases from J, with 17 bases between. CDR1 and CDR2 from the germline V gene are DFQATT and SNEGSKA (reference sequence). The CDR3 is 14 amino acids. Here the CDR3 reads CSARPSSLSAEQYF. CDR3 DNA sequence: TGCAGTGCTAGACCGTCCAGCCTCTCCGCCGAGCAGTACTTC.

V and J are TRBV30 and TRBJ1-6; 9 bases are a match to TRBD1. V lost 4 bases to trimming and J lost 14 bases; unmatched junction nucleotides: 9. In germline, CDR1 is GTSNPN, CDR2 SVGIG (reference sequence). The length of the CDR3 is 13 residues. The CDR3 loop is CAWIPTGGWALHF. In DNA, the CDR3 is TGTGCCTGGATTCCAACAGGGGGCTGGGCCCTCCACTTT. Filled out from reference TRBV30 and TRBJ1-6, the complete variable domain reads SQTIHQWPATLVQPVGSPLSLECTVEGTSNPNLYWYRQAAGRGLQLLFYSVGIGQISSEVPQNLSASRPQDRQFILSSKKLLLSDSGFYLCAWIPTGGWALHFGNGTRLTVT.

CDR3 in amino acids: CASSHLAGGPGNTQYF. In DNA form, the CDR3 reads TGTGCCAGCAGCCATTTAGCGGGGGGGCCCGGAAATACGCAGTATTTT. The V and J genes are TRBV3-1 and TRBJ2-3; 11 bases line up with TRBD2. There are 16 residues in the CDR3. J gave up 7 bases and V 3 bases, and 9 bases lay outside the gene matches. Germline assignment: CDR1 LGHDT and CDR2 YNNKEL (reference sequence).

The chain joins TRBV16 to TRBJ1-1; perhaps TRBD1 as D (5 bases). CDR3 size: 13 residues. The V gene lost 4 bases and the J gene lost 5 bases, with 11 bases spanning the gap. Germline V gene lookup returns CDR1 KGHSY and CDR2 FQNENV. The CDR3 is CASSLLRETEAFF. CDR3 bases: TGTGCCAGCAGCCTACTCAGGGAAACTGAAGCTTTCTTT. The whole variable domain, filled in from reference TRBV16 and TRBJ1-1, reads GEEVAQTPKHLVRGEGQKAKLYCAPIKGHSYVFWYQQVLKNEFKFLISFQNENVFDETGMPKERFSAKCLPNSPCSLEIQATKLEDSAVYFCASSLLRETEAFFGQGTRLTVV.